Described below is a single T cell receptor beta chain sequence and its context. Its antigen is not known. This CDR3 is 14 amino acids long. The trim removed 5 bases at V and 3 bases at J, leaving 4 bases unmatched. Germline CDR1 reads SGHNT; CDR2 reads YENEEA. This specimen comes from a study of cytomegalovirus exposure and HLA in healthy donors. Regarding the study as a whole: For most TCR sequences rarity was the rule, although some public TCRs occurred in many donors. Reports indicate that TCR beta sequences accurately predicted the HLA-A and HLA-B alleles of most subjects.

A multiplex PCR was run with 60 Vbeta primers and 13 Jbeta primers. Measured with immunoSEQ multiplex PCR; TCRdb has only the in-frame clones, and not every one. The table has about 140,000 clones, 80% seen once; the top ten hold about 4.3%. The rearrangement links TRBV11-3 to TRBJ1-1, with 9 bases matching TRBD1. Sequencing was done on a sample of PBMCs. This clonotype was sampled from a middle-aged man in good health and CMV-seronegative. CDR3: CASSNRGPDTEAFF. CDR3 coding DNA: TGTGCCAGCAGCAACAGGGGGCCCGACACTGAAGCTTTCTTT.